Below, 27 T cell receptor beta chains from the same sample are listed, as sequenced in a study of T cells in Graves' hyperthyroidism and ophthalmopathy. Amplification targeted TCR beta CDR3 regions from RNA transcripts. First-round RT-PCR with HTBI primers amplified the TCR CDR3 region. MiXCR was run by TCRdb on the multiplex PCR reads, yielding one entry per CDR3 protein. Of approximately 490,000 distinct CDR3 sequences listed, about 22% were seen once; the top ten hold 45% to 55%. The material sequenced was blood. Source of these receptors: a woman in her sixties or seventies with Graves' ophthalmopathy.

This clonotype was seen repeatedly, ten times or more. The chain joins TRBV28 to TRBJ1-1, with 7 nucleotides matching TRBD1. Germline V gene lookup returns CDR1 MDHEN and CDR2 SYDVKM. J gave up 4 bases and V 5 bases, and 4 bases lay outside the gene matches. There are 13 residues in the CDR3. The CDR3 bases are TGTGCCAGCAGTCACCGGGACAGCACTGAAGCTTTCTTT. As protein: CASSHRDSTEAFF.

This clonotype was seen ten or more times. The chain is built from TRBV7-2 and TRBJ2-1; 7 bases fit TRBD1. Germline V gene sequence: CDR1 SGHTA, CDR2 FQGNSA. The CDR3 sequence is 15 residues long. J was trimmed by 2 bases and V by 5 bases; bases with no gene match: 6. CDR3 nucleotides: TGTGCCAGCAGCACCCGGACAGGAGCCTACAATGAGCAGTTCTTC. Its protein is CASSTRTGAYNEQFF.

The V call is TRBV18, the J call TRBJ1-4, with D possibly TRBD1 on 5 matching bases. Germline V gives CDR1 KGHSH, CDR2 LQKENI. The CDR3 is 14 residues long. V shed 3 bases and J shed 11 bases, with 16 bases lying between them. CDR3 amino acids: CASSPDRGFEKLFF. Written as DNA, the CDR3 is TGTGCCAGCTCACCGGATAGGGGCTTTGAGAAACTGTTTTTT. Drawing the rest from reference TRBV18 and TRBJ1-4, the complete variable domain is NAGVMQNPRHLVRRRGQEARLRCSPMKGHSHVYWYRQLPEEGLKFMVYLQKENIIDESGMPKERFSAEFPKEGPSILRIQQVVRGDSAAYFCASSPDRGFEKLFFGSGTQLSVL.

V and J are TRBV28 and TRBJ2-1; 11 bases line up with TRBD2. Trimming at V came to 11 bases and at J to 4 bases, leaving 19 bases not matched to a gene. Germline V gene sequence: CDR1 MDHEN, CDR2 SYDVKM. The CDR3 totals 18 residues. The CDR3 nucleotides read TGTGCCTTACACCCCCCCCCAGGGACTAGCGGAGCTTACAATGAGCAGTTCTTC. Its translation: CALHPPPGTSGAYNEQFF.

In this sample, this clonotype turned up a few times. The CDR3 spells CASSLGTSGAGELFF. DNA for the CDR3: TGTGCCAGCAGTTTAGGGACTAGCGGGGCCGGGGAGCTGTTTTTT. The chain employs TRBV27 and TRBJ2-2, with 13 nucleotides matching TRBD2. The germline CDR1 and CDR2 sequences are MNHEY and SMNVEV (reference sequence). Unmatched junction bases numbered 0, after V lost 2 bases and J lost 6 bases. The CDR3 contains 15 residues.

Here the CDR3 DNA reads TGTGCCAGCAGCTTCCAGGGGGCGGACTATGGCTACACCTTC. Encoded protein: CASSFQGADYGYTF. The chain employs TRBV7-2 and TRBJ1-2, with 8 positions matching TRBD1. The CDR3 is 14 amino acids. Losses at the gene ends were 3 bases for V and 3 bases for J; bases not matched to a gene: 3. Germline V gene sequence: CDR1 SGHTA, CDR2 FQGNSA.

This clonotype has a handful of counts. The V gene is TRBV12-3 or TRBV12-4, the J gene TRBJ2-2, with 9 positions matching TRBD2. The CDR3 totals 16 residues. V was pared by 5 bases and J by 5 bases, with 9 bases of the junction left unmatched. CDR3 nucleotides: TGTGCCAGCAGTCCAATCTTAGCGGGAGAAACCGGGGAGCTGTTTTTT. It encodes CASSPILAGETGELFF.

The rearrangement uses TRBV11-2 and TRBJ2-7; the match to TRBD2 covers 9 bases. The CDR3 extends over 15 amino acids. V lost 6 bases, J lost 0 bases, and 6 bases stayed unmatched. The V gene's germline CDR1 is SGHAT and CDR2 FQNNGV. Written as DNA, the CDR3 is TGTGCCAGCAGACGAGATAGCGGGAGCTCCTACGAGCAGTACTTC. Its protein product is CASRRDSGSSYEQYF.

This clonotype was detected a few times. The gene calls are TRBV3-1 and TRBJ1-6, with D possibly matching TRBD1 (6 bases). Per the germline V gene, CDR1 is LGHDT and CDR2 is YNNKEL (reference sequence). The CDR3 extends over 16 amino acids. V was cut by 4 bases and J by 4 bases, with 14 bases left in between. The CDR3 DNA is TGTGCCAGCAGCCCACCTCAGGACAGATATAATTCACCCCTCCACTTT. Its protein is CASSPPQDRYNSPLHF. Full variable domain (rest looked up from reference TRBV3-1 and TRBJ1-6): DTAVSQTPKYLVTQMGNDKSIKCEQNLGHDTMYWYKQDSKKFLKIMFSYNNKELIINETVPNRFSPKSPDKAHLNLHINSLELGDSAVYFCASSPPQDRYNSPLHFGNGTRLTVT.

In this sample, this clonotype turned up a few times. The chain has TRBV27 and TRBJ2-7; D is perhaps TRBD1 (6 bases). V dropped 6 bases and J dropped 1 base, with 16 bases sitting between them. Germline assignment: CDR1 MNHEY and CDR2 SMNVEV (reference sequence). The CDR3 is 15 amino acids. DNA for the CDR3: TGTGCCAGCAGCTCTTCGACAGGAGATTCCTACGAGCAGTACTTC. This gives the protein CASSSSTGDSYEQYF.

There are a few counts of this clonotype. The rearrangement joins TRBV28 to TRBJ1-3; unclear D gene. The CDR3 contains 12 residues. Trimming removed 8 bases at V and 2 bases at J, with 7 bases between. CDR1 and CDR2 (germline): MDHEN, SYDVKM. The CDR3: CASGEAGNTIYF. CDR3 bases: TGTGCCAGCGGCGAGGCTGGAAACACCATATATTTT.

This clonotype was recorded at least ten times. This chain connects TRBV28 to TRBJ1-5; TRBD1 matches at 10 bases. This CDR3 is built from 14 residues. V lost 7 bases, J lost 6 bases, and 6 bases stayed unmatched. Germline V gene sequence: CDR1 MDHEN, CDR2 SYDVKM. CDR3 in amino acids: CASILGQGFQPQHF. CDR3 coding DNA: TGTGCCAGCATCTTGGGACAGGGGTTTCAGCCCCAGCATTTT.

This clonotype has only a few counts. Written as DNA, the CDR3 is TGCAGTGCTAGAGATCCCCGGGCCCGCAATCAGCCCCAGCATTTT. Protein sequence: CSARDPRARNQPQHF. The V call is TRBV20-1, the J call TRBJ1-5; D is ambiguous. Trimming took off 0 bases at V and 2 bases at J, with 11 bases between the two ends. The CDR3 sequence is 15 residues long. CDR1 and CDR2 from the germline V gene are DFQATT and SNEGSKA (reference sequence).

The chain combines TRBV12-3 or TRBV12-4 with TRBJ2-7; 14 bases map to TRBD2. The J segment lost 5 bases and the V segment lost 7 bases, leaving 7 bases of the junction unmatched. The CDR3 totals 15 residues. CDR3: CASNPRGLAGDEQYF. CDR3 DNA sequence: TGTGCCAGCAACCCTCGGGGACTAGCGGGAGACGAGCAGTACTTC.

The chain recombines TRBV27 with TRBJ2-5, with 9 bases lining up with TRBD2. Per germline, CDR1 MNHEY and CDR2 SMNVEV (reference sequence). V dropped 5 bases and J dropped 2; count of bases not matched to a gene: 6. The CDR3 is 15 residues long. The CDR3 DNA sequence: TGTGCCAGCAGTCCAAGACTAGCGGTACAAGAGACCCAGTACTTC. It encodes CASSPRLAVQETQYF.

The gene calls are TRBV27 and TRBJ2-3; 9 positions agree with TRBD2. CDR3 size: 19 residues. Germline CDR1 reads MNHEY; CDR2 reads SMNVEV (reference sequence). Germline trimming cut 4 bases from V and 2 bases from J; bases unmatched to any gene: 16. CDR3 residues: CASSSNLPLLAGNTDTQYF. The CDR3 DNA follows: TGTGCCAGCAGTTCCAATCTACCCCTTCTAGCGGGAAACACAGATACGCAGTATTTT.

The chain recombines TRBV20-1 with TRBJ2-3; D unclear. V shed 0 bases and J shed 0 bases, with 10 bases lying between them. CDR3 size: 15 residues. The V gene's germline CDR1 is DFQATT and CDR2 SNEGSKA (reference sequence). CDR3 coding DNA: TGCAGTGCTAGAGAGCGCCAGCGTAGCACAGATACGCAGTATTTT. This codes for CSARERQRSTDTQYF.

The rearrangement links TRBV19 to TRBJ2-7; 11 bases line up with TRBD1. Losses at the gene ends were 5 bases for V and 0 bases for J; bases not matched to a gene: 15. CDR1 is LNHDA, CDR2 SQIVND, per germline (reference sequence). This CDR3 region has 19 residues. CDR3 nucleotides: TGTGCCAGTAGTCGTATAGCCCCATCCGGGACAGGGGGCTCCTACGAGCAGTACTTC. Its protein is CASSRIAPSGTGGSYEQYF. The whole variable domain, filled in from reference TRBV19 and TRBJ2-7, reads DGGITQSPKYLFRKEGQNVTLSCEQNLNHDAMYWYRQDPGQGLRLIYYSQIVNDFQKGDIAEGYSVSREKKESFPLTVTSAQKNPTAFYLCASSRIAPSGTGGSYEQYFGPGTRLTVT.

The V gene is TRBV12-3 or TRBV12-4, the J gene TRBJ1-1; D might be TRBD1 (6 bases). Between the trimmed V and J ends, which lost 2 bases and 7 bases, there was a span of 11 bases. The CDR3 contains 13 residues. Here the CDR3 reads CASSLIQGREAFF. The CDR3 DNA follows: TGTGCCAGCAGTTTAATTCAGGGGCGTGAAGCTTTCTTT.

This clonotype turned up a few times. The chain combines TRBV7-3 with TRBJ2-1; a weak D match, TRBD2 (5 bases). With 5 bases removed from V and 9 bases from J, the gap between germline ends came to 17 bases. The CDR3 consists of 14 residues. Germline V gives CDR1 SGHTA, CDR2 FQGTGA. Here the CDR3 DNA reads TGTGCCAGCAGCACAAACCCGGGAAGGGTTGAGCAGTTCTTC. It translates to CASSTNPGRVEQFF.

This clonotype was seen more than once but under ten times. The germline gene is not matched at one end of the junction; a read error may be the cause. V and J are TRBV12-3 or TRBV12-4 and TRBJ2-3, with 8 nucleotides matching TRBD1. CDR3 length: 16 residues. This CDR3 is CASSQVPDRGTDTQYF. The CDR3 region has the DNA TGCGCCAGCAGCCAAGTCCCGGACAGGGGCACAGATACGCAGTATTTT.

This clonotype was seen only a few times. This rearrangement joins TRBV7-9 to TRBJ1-4; D is uncertain. V was trimmed by 2 bases and J by 0 bases, leaving 10 bases between them. The CDR3 is made up of 16 amino acids. Germline V gives CDR1 SEHNR, CDR2 FQNEAQ (reference sequence). CDR3 region: CASSLFPEATNEKLFF. The CDR3, as DNA: TGTGCCAGCAGCTTATTCCCAGAAGCAACTAATGAAAAACTGTTTTTT.

This clonotype was counted only a few times. The chain carries TRBV6-1 and TRBJ1-2, with D possibly TRBD1 on 6 matching bases. The germline V gene encodes CDR1 MNHNS and CDR2 SASEGT. The CDR3 spans 15 residues. Trimming shortened V by 3 bases and J by 0 bases, and 11 bases separated the two germline ends. CDR3 sequence reads: CASSEGGTPNYGYTF. The CDR3 coding sequence is TGTGCCAGCAGTGAGGGGGGCACCCCTAACTATGGCTACACCTTC.

Many counts were recorded for this clonotype. The rearrangement joins TRBV28 to TRBJ1-1; D gene ambiguous. This CDR3 has 14 residues. The germline V and J ends were trimmed by 7 bases and 1 base, with 13 bases remaining between them. The germline V gene encodes CDR1 MDHEN and CDR2 SYDVKM. The CDR3 protein is CASKFGYGNTEAFF. CDR3 bases: TGTGCCAGCAAGTTTGGATATGGGAACACTGAAGCTTTCTTT.

In its sample, this clonotype was seen a few times. The chain joins TRBV9 to TRBJ2-3; 11 bases align to TRBD2. This CDR3 spans 17 amino acids. The trim removed 7 bases at V and 0 bases at J, leaving 10 bases unmatched. Looked up from germline, CDR1 is SGDLS and CDR2 is YYNGEE. The CDR3: CASLDSLAGGSTDTQYF. CDR3 DNA: TGTGCCAGCCTCGATAGTTTAGCGGGAGGGAGCACAGATACGCAGTATTTT.

The sample holds a few counts of this clonotype. This chain uses TRBV5-6 with TRBJ1-1, with no clear D. Germline loops: CDR1 SGHDT, CDR2 YYEEEE. Trimming removed 0 bases at V and 8 bases at J, with 8 bases between. The CDR3 is made up of 12 amino acids. The CDR3 DNA is TGTGCCAGCAGCTTGGAGGGAGACGAAGCTTTCTTT. Protein sequence: CASSLEGDEAFF.

In this sample, this clonotype turned up many times. The gene calls are TRBV12-3 or TRBV12-4 and TRBJ2-5; 8 bases map to TRBD2. The CDR3 runs to 15 residues. Losses at the gene ends were 3 bases for V and 4 bases for J; bases not matched to a gene: 7. The CDR3 spells CASSLSGSYGETQYF. In nucleotides, the CDR3 is TGTGCCAGCAGTTTGAGCGGGAGTTACGGAGAGACCCAGTACTTC.